The present entry profiles one T cell receptor beta chain with its context. Profiling of TCR beta VDJ combinations and CDR3 sequences used genomic DNA as template. TCRdb analysed the reads with MiXCR anew, one entry per CDR3 protein. Of hundreds of thousands of distinct CDR3 sequences detected, about two thirds appear once; the ten largest clones hold 3.5% to 4.5%. Trimming took 6 bases from V and 4 from J, leaving 15 bases between them. The CDR3 is made up of 15 amino acids. Germline values: CDR1 MRHNA, CDR2 SNTAGT. The data originate from a study of CD8+CD57+ T cells in acquired aplastic anemia. The V gene is TRBV6-4, the J gene TRBJ2-2, with D perhaps TRBD2 (7 bases). Sample: sorted CD4+, CD8+, or CD8+CD57+ T cells (not recorded which) from PBMCs. The TCR comes from a human donor in good health, serving as a control. CDR3 sequence: CASSIQGGFTGELFF. CDR3 DNA: TGTGCCAGCAGCATACAGGGAGGGTTCACCGGGGAGCTGTTTTTT.